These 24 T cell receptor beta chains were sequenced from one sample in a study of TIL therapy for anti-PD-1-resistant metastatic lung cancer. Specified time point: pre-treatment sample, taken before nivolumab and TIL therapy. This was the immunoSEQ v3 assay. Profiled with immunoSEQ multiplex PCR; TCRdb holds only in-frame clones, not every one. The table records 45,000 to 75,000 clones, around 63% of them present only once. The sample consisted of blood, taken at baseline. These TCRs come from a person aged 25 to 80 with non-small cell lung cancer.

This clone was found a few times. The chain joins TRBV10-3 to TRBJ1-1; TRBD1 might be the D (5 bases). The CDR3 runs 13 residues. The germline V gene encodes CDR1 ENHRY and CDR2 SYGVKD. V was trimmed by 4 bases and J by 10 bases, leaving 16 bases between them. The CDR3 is CAISGPGLQRAFF. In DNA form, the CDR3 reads TGTGCCATCAGTGGTCCGGGACTCCAGCGAGCTTTCTTT.

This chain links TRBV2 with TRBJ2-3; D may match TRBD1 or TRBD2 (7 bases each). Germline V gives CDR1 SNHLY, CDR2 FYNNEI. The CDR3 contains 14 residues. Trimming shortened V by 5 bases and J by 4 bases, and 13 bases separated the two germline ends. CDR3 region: CASSSSGGADTQYF. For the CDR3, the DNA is TGTGCCAGCAGTTCCTCAGGGGGGGCAGATACGCAGTATTTT.

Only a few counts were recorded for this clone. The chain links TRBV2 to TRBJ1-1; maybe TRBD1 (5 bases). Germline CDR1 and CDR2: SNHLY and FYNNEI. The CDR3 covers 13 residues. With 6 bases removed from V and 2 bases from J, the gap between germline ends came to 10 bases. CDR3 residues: CASRPQGNTEAFF. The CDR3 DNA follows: TGTGCCAGCAGGCCTCAGGGTAACACTGAAGCTTTCTTT.

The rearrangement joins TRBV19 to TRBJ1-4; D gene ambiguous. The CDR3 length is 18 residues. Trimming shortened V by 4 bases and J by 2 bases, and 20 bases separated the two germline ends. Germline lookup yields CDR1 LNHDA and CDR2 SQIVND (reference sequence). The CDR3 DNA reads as TGTGCCAGTAGTAGTTCTTACGGAGTATCGGCGACTAATGAAAAACTGTTTTTT. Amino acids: CASSSSYGVSATNEKLFF.

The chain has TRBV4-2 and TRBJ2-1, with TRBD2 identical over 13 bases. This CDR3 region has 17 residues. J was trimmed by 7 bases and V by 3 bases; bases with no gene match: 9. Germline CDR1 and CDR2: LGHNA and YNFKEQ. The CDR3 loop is CASSQAGLAGVENEQFF. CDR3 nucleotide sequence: TGTGCCAGCAGCCAGGCAGGACTAGCGGGAGTAGAGAATGAGCAGTTCTTC.

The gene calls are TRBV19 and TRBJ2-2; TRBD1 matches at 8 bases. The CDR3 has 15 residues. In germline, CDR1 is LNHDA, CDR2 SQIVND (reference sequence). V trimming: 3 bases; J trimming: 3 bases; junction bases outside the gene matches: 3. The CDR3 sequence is CASSIEDRDTGELFF. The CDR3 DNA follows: TGTGCCAGTAGTATTGAGGACAGGGACACCGGGGAGCTGTTTTTT.

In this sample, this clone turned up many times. The CDR3 here is CASSLGEDDSSNEKLFF. In DNA form, the CDR3 reads TGTGCCAGCAGCTTAGGAGAAGATGACAGTAGCAACGAAAAACTGTTTTTT. This chain uses TRBV7-9 with TRBJ1-4; TRBD1 is a possible D gene (5 bases). The germline V gene has CDR1 SEHNR and CDR2 FQNEAQ (reference sequence). The CDR3 is 17 amino acids. Trimming removed 1 base from V and 8 bases from J, with 20 bases in between.

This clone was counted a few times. The CDR3 sequence: CASRTPTGGGYEQYF. CDR3 coding DNA: TGTGCCAGCAGGACTCCAACGGGGGGCGGCTACGAGCAGTACTTC. The chain employs TRBV27 and TRBJ2-7; tentatively, D is TRBD2 (7 bases). Deletions cut 6 bases from V and 3 bases from J, with 18 bases between. CDR3 size: 15 residues. The V gene's germline CDR1 is MNHEY and CDR2 SMNVEV (reference sequence).

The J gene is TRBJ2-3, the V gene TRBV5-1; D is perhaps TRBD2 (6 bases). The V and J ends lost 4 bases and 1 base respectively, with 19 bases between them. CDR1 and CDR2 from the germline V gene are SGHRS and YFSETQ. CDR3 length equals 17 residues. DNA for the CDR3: TGCGCCAGCAGCCCTCTACTCGGGTCTAGCGGCACAGATACGCAGTATTTT. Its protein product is CASSPLLGSSGTDTQYF.

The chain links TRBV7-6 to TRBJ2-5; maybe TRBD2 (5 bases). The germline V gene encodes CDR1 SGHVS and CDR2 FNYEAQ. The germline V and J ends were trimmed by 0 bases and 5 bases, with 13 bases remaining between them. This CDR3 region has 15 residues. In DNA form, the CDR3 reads TGTGCCAGCAGCTTAGCTGGGTCTAGCTGGGAGACCCAGTACTTC. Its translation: CASSLAGSSWETQYF.

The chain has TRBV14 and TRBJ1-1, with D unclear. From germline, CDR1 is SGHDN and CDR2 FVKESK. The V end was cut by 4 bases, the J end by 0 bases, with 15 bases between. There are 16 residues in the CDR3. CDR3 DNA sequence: TGTGCCAGCAGCCCCACCGTAGGGAGATTGAACACTGAAGCTTTCTTT. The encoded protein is CASSPTVGRLNTEAFF.

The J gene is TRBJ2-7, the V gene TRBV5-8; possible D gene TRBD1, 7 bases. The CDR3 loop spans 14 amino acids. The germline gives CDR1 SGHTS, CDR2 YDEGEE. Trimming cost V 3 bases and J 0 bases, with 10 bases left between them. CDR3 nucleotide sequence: TGTGCCAGCAGCTGGGGGGACAGCTCCTACGAGCAGTACTTC. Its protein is CASSWGDSSYEQYF.

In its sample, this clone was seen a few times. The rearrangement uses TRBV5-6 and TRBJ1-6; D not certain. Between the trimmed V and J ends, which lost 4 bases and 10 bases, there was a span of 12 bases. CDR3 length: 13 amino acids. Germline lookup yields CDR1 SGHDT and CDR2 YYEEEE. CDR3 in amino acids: CASSAEGYSPLHF. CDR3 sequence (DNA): TGTGCCAGCAGCGCCGAGGGTTACTCACCCCTCCACTTT. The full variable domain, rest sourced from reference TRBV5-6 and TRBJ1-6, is DAGVTQSPTHLIKTRGQQVTLRCSPKSGHDTVSWYQQALGQGPQFIFQYYEEEERQRGNFPDRFSGHQFPNYSSELNVNALLLGDSALYLCASSAEGYSPLHFGNGTRLTVT.

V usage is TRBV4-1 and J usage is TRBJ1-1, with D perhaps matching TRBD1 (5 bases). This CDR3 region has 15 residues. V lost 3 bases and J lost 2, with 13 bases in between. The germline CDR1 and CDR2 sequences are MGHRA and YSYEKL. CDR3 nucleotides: TGCGCCAGCAGCCAGGCCGGGGGGTTAAACACTGAAGCTTTCTTT. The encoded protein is CASSQAGGLNTEAFF.

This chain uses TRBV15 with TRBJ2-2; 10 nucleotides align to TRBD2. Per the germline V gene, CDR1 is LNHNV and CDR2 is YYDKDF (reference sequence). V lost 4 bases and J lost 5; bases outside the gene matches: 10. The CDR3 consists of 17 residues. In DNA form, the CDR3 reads TGTGCCACCAGCATCCAAGCGGGGGGGCCTTGGACCGGGGAGCTGTTTTTT. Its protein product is CATSIQAGGPWTGELFF.

The CDR3 nucleotides are TGTGCCAGCAGCTCGCCTTTCGGGGCTTCCTACGAGCAGTACTTC. This sequence encodes CASSSPFGASYEQYF. J is TRBJ2-7 and V is TRBV7-2; perhaps D is TRBD1 or TRBD2 (5 bases each). Trimming pared 4 bases from V and 1 base from J, leaving 14 bases between. Germline V gene data show CDR1 as SGHTA and CDR2 as FQGNSA. The CDR3 extends over 15 amino acids.

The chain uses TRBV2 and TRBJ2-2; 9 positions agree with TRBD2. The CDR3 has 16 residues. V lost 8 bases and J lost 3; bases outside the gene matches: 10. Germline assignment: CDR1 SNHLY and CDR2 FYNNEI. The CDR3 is CASSGREGQYTGELFF. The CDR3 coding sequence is TGTGCCAGCTCGGGGCGGGAGGGCCAGTACACCGGGGAGCTGTTTTTT.

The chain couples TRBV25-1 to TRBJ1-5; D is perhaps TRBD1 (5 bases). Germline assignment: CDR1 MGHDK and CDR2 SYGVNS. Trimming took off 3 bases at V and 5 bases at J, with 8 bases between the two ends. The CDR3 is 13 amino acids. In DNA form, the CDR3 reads TGTGCCAGCAGTGACGGAGGGGATCAGCCCCAGCATTTT. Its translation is CASSDGGDQPQHF.

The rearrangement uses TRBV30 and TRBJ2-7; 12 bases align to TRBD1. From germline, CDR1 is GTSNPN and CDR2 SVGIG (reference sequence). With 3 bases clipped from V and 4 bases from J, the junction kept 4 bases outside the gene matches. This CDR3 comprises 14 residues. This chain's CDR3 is CAWRRDRGQYEQYF. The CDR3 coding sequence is TGTGCCTGGAGGAGGGACAGGGGGCAATACGAGCAGTACTTC.

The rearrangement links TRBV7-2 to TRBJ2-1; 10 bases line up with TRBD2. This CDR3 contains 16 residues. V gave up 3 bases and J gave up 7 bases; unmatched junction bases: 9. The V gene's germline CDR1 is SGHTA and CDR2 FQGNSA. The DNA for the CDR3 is TGTGCCAGCAGCTTCGGTAGCGGGGGGTTTGGGAATGAGCAGTTCTTC. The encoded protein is CASSFGSGGFGNEQFF.

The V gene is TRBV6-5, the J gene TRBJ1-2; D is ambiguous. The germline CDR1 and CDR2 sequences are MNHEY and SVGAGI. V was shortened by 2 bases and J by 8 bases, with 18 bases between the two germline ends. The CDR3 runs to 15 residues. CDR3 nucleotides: TGTGCCAGCAGTTACGACGGAGCTAGTTATGGAGGCTACACCTTC. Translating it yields CASSYDGASYGGYTF.

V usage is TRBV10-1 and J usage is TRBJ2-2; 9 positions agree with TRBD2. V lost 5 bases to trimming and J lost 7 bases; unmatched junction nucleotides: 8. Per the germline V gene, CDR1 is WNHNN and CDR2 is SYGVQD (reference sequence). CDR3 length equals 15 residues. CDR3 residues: CASSLAGVKNGELFF. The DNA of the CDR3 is TGCGCCAGCAGTTTAGCGGGAGTGAAGAACGGGGAGCTGTTTTTT.

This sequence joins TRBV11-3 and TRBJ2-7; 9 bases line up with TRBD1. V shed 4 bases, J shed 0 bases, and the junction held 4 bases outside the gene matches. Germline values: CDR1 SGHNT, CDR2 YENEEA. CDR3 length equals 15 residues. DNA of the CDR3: TGTGCCAGCAGCTCAGAGACAGGGGGCTCCTACGAGCAGTACTTC. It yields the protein CASSSETGGSYEQYF.

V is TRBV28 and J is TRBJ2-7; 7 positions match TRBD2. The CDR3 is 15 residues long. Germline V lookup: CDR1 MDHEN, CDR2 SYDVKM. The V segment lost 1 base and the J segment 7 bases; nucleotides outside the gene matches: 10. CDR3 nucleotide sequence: TGTGCCAGCAGTTTATATGGCGGGAGATCCGGGGAGCAGTACTTC. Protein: CASSLYGGRSGEQYF.